This is a list of T cell receptor beta chains from one sample in a study of T cell responses to AZD1222 COVID-19 vaccine. The data were produced by immunoSEQ multiplex PCR, yet TCRdb's version contains in-frame clones alone and is incomplete. Of tens of thousands of clones detected, about 78% appear once; the ten largest clones hold about 3.9%. The material was peripheral blood, obtained on day 0 of AZD1222 vaccination. The receptors here all came from an adult in good health. Each CDR3 is given with its conserved first and last residue. Only some rows state a clone size, as once, few, many or a class for expanded clones.

abundance	j_gene	v_gene	CDR3aa
few	TRBJ2-7	TRBV24-1	CATQGSDNYEQYF
NA	TRBJ2-1	TRBV6-5	CASTLQGGEPNEQFF
NA	TRBJ1-3	TRBV13	CASSPSSGGTIYF
NA	TRBJ2-5	TRBV7-6	CASSLARVETQYF
NA	TRBJ2-1	TRBV5-1	CASSTPQSPSSYNEQFF
once	TRBJ1-2	TRBV6-2/TRBV6-3	CASSPTGGGYGYTF
few	TRBJ2-2	TRBV6-5	CASSLTAYTGELFF
once	TRBJ2-3	TRBV5-4	CASSRTSGADFTDTQYF
NA	TRBJ2-5	TRBV7-6	CASSFLAGEETQYF
few	TRBJ1-1	TRBV12-3/TRBV12-4	CASSSRGYKAFF
NA	TRBJ2-5	TRBV2	CASSESGGGQETQYF
NA	TRBJ1-2	TRBV7-9	CASSLSTGVYGYTF
NA	TRBJ1-1	TRBV18	CASSQGVNTEAFF
NA	TRBJ1-1	TRBV10-2	CASSESQRHLNTEAFF
NA	TRBJ1-4	TRBV24-1	CAGHRPATNEKLFF
NA	TRBJ1-5	TRBV10-1	CASSEFGGGHQPQHF
NA	TRBJ2-6	TRBV7-2	CASETGPGANVLTF
NA	TRBJ1-2	TRBV28	CASSLFQDYGYTF
NA	TRBJ1-2	TRBV6-5	CASSYSTGDGYTF